One sample yielded the 7 T cell receptor beta chains listed below, sequenced in a study of cytomegalovirus exposure and HLA in healthy donors. Clones were sequenced by immunoSEQ multiplex PCR, and TCRdb holds only the in-frame ones, with some missing. This sample has about 110,000 clones, with around 85% found just once. Sample: PBMCs. The receptors were gathered from a woman between 18 and 30 years old in good health and CMV-seronegative.

The genes are TRBV9 and TRBJ2-3; 10 nucleotides match TRBD2. Germline CDR1 reads SGDLS; CDR2 reads YYNGEE. V shed 0 bases, J shed 6 bases, and the junction held 10 bases outside the gene matches. The CDR3 extends over 17 amino acids. CDR3 protein: CASSVGRGSGGWDTQYF. DNA for the CDR3: TGTGCCAGCAGCGTAGGGAGAGGTAGCGGGGGGTGGGATACGCAGTATTTT.

In regard to this clone: Given the absence of the conserved phenylalanine or tryptophan at the CDR3 end, a read error is likely. No DNA is shown, since the ends of the CDR3 on it are uncertain; the CDR3 is the one TCRdb lists. The chain combines TRBV25-1 with TRBJ2-7; the table's D call, TRBD1, was not checked against the DNA. Germline V gene lookup returns CDR1 MGHDK and CDR2 SYGVNS. The CDR3 length equals 10 residues, ends included. This CDR3 is CASRRTGLNG.

The rearrangement uses TRBV2 and TRBJ1-6; D is possibly TRBD1 (5 bases). V was cut by 7 bases and J by 8 bases, with 12 bases left in between. This CDR3 comprises 13 residues. Germline CDR1 is SNHLY and CDR2 is FYNNEI. CDR3 residues: CASITDSYSPLHF. The CDR3 DNA reads as TGTGCCAGCATAACAGACAGTTATTCACCCCTCCACTTT.

The chain uses TRBV5-4 and TRBJ1-2; 10 bases fit TRBD1. The trim removed 4 bases at V and 5 bases at J, leaving 11 bases unmatched. CDR3 length: 16 amino acids. The germline V gene encodes CDR1 SGHNT and CDR2 YYREEE (reference sequence). CDR3 residues: CASSHNRQGARYGYTF. The CDR3 region has the DNA TGTGCCAGCAGCCACAACCGACAGGGGGCGCGGTATGGCTACACCTTC.

The rearrangement joins TRBV18 to TRBJ2-1, with D possibly matching TRBD1 (6 bases). Germline V gene data show CDR1 as KGHSH and CDR2 as LQKENI. The CDR3 has 16 residues. Trimming pared 5 bases from V and 4 bases from J, leaving 18 bases between. CDR3 sequence reads: CASSASRGYQYNEQFF. The CDR3, as DNA: TGTGCCAGCTCAGCATCCAGGGGATATCAGTACAATGAGCAGTTCTTC.

This clone showed up just once. The chain has TRBV30 and TRBJ2-1; D not certain. V lost 0 bases and J 4 bases, leaving 7 bases between the germline ends. The CDR3 consists of 13 residues. Germline assignment: CDR1 GTSNPN and CDR2 SVGIG (reference sequence). The CDR3 nucleotides are TGTGCCTGGAGTGTAGGCAGGTACAATGAGCAGTTCTTC. Translation: CAWSVGRYNEQFF.

The rearrangement joins TRBV10-3 to TRBJ1-2, with 11 bases identical to TRBD1. CDR1 and CDR2 (germline): ENHRY, SYGVKD. The CDR3 loop spans 14 amino acids. The ends lost 5 bases at V and 2 bases at J; junction bases unmatched: 1. The CDR3 spells CAISRDRGNYGYTF. CDR3 DNA: TGTGCCATCAGTCGGGACAGGGGGAACTATGGCTACACCTTC.